This is a list of T cell receptor beta chains from one sample in a study of T cell repertoires in aging, cancer and after chemotherapy. Each CDR3 protein is one row after TCRdb ran MiXCR on the multiplex PCR reads. The table records some 2,100 distinct CDR3 sequences, roughly a quarter of them present only once. Sequencing was carried out using blood. These TCRs come from a human donor in good health. Both conserved end residues are part of each CDR3. The D gene is left open where the match is weak. Not every row has a clone size; where given, it reads once, few, many or a size class.

d_gene	abundance	v_gene	j_gene	CDR3aa	CDR3nt
.	medium-sized	TRBV30	TRBJ2-1	CAWSKTLGPEQFF	TGTGCCTGGAGTAAAACGCTAGGTCCCGAGCAGTTCTTC
.	medium-sized	TRBV12-3/TRBV12-4	TRBJ1-1	CASSLRTKNTEAFF	TGTGCCAGCAGTTTACGGACAAAGAACACTGAAGCTTTCTTT
.	.	TRBV18	TRBJ2-3	CASSRGVFTDTQYF	TGTGCCAGCTCACGCGGCGTCTTCACAGATACGCAGTATTTT
.	.	TRBV19	TRBJ1-1	CASSTRQVNTEAFF	TGTGCCAGTAGTACCCGACAGGTGAACACTGAAGCTTTCTTT
.	large	TRBV29-1	TRBJ2-5	CSATGRGSQETQYF	TGCAGCGCTACAGGACGGGGGTCCCAAGAGACCCAGTACTTC
TRBD2	medium-sized	TRBV7-2	TRBJ2-3	CASSPVGLAADTQYF	TGTGCCAGCAGCCCAGTGGGACTAGCGGCAGATACGCAGTATTTT
TRBD1	.	TRBV2	TRBJ2-1	CASRGTAEQFF	TGTGCCAGCAGGGGGACAGCCGAGCAGTTCTTC
TRBD2	medium-sized	TRBV27	TRBJ2-1	CASKLGLAPNNEQFF	TGTGCCAGCAAATTGGGACTAGCGCCGAACAATGAGCAGTTCTTC
.	.	TRBV7-6	TRBJ2-1	CASSLDRASSYNEQFF	TGTGCCAGCAGCTTAGACAGGGCCAGCTCCTACAATGAGCAGTTCTTC
TRBD1	.	TRBV20-1	TRBJ2-7	CSARYPGQGGEQYF	TGCAGTGCCAGATATCCGGGACAGGGGGGCGAGCAGTACTTC
TRBD1	medium-sized	TRBV10-3	TRBJ1-5	CAVRDRDDSNQPQHF	TGTGCCGTCCGGGACAGGGACGATAGCAATCAGCCCCAGCATTTT
TRBD1	medium-sized	TRBV6-2/TRBV6-3	TRBJ2-1	CASSYSPGQGLYNEQFF	TGTGCCAGCAGTTACTCTCCGGGACAGGGGTTATACAATGAGCAGTTCTTC
.	few	TRBV6-2/TRBV6-3	TRBJ2-1	CASSYHRGFNEQFF	TGTGCCAGCAGTTACCATAGGGGGTTCAATGAGCAGTTCTTC
.	.	TRBV20-1	TRBJ2-2	CSAKGLNTGELFF	TGCAGTGCTAAGGGACTGAACACCGGGGAGCTGTTTTTT
.	large	TRBV19	TRBJ2-2	CASKTVTGELFF	TGTGCCAGTAAGACGGTAACCGGGGAGCTGTTTTTT
TRBD2	medium-sized	TRBV5-4	TRBJ2-1	CASSSDTTSGGLFF	TGTGCCAGCAGCTCCGATACTACTAGCGGGGGGCTGTTCTTC
.	.	TRBV7-9	TRBJ1-1	CASSMDTWNTEAFF	TGTGCCAGCAGCATGGACACCTGGAACACTGAAGCTTTCTTT
TRBD2	.	TRBV29-1	TRBJ2-3	CSVETSGGPRTDTQYF	TGCAGCGTTGAGACTAGCGGGGGGCCGAGAACAGATACGCAGTATTTT
.	large	TRBV19	TRBJ2-1	CASSIPGMDEQFF	TGTGCCAGTAGTATTCCCGGGATGGATGAGCAGTTCTTC
TRBD1	.	TRBV30	TRBJ2-3	CAWSKTGGSDTQYF	TGTGCCTGGAGTAAGACAGGGGGCTCAGATACGCAGTATTTT
TRBD1	.	TRBV20-1	TRBJ2-5	CSAGQGQEETQYF	TGCAGTGCTGGCCAGGGACAGGAGGAGACCCAGTACTTC
TRBD1	.	TRBV9	TRBJ2-7	CASSLSGQGAEQYF	TGTGCCAGCAGCTTGTCGGGACAGGGGGCCGAGCAGTACTTC
TRBD1	.	TRBV12-3/TRBV12-4	TRBJ1-1	CASSQGGWTEAFF	TGTGCCAGCAGCCAGGGGGGATGGACTGAAGCTTTCTTT
.	large	TRBV30	TRBJ1-4	CAWSVGRGEKLFF	TGTGCCTGGAGTGTAGGGCGGGGTGAAAAACTGTTTTTT
TRBD1	large	TRBV19	TRBJ2-1	CASSTTGFSYNEQFF	TGTGCCAGTAGCACGACAGGGTTCTCCTACAATGAGCAGTTCTTC
.	.	TRBV2	TRBJ2-3	CASSDVGTDTQYF	TGTGCCAGCAGTGATGTGGGTACAGATACGCAGTATTTT
.	.	TRBV5-1	TRBJ1-1	CASKALLGVEAFF	TGCGCCAGCAAGGCCCTCCTGGGCGTGGAAGCTTTCTTT
TRBD1	few	TRBV30	TRBJ1-1	CAWTPGGNMNTEAFF	TGTGCCTGGACTCCAGGGGGTAACATGAACACTGAAGCTTTCTTT
TRBD1	large	TRBV19	TRBJ2-1	CASSIQDRGPYNEQFF	TGTGCCAGTAGTATTCAGGACAGGGGCCCCTACAATGAGCAGTTCTTC
.	.	TRBV10-2	TRBJ1-6	CASSRAGKGSPLHF	TGCGCCAGCAGTCGGGCCGGTAAGGGTTCACCCCTCCACTTT
.	few	TRBV7-2	TRBJ2-2	CASSLGVSSRLNTGELFF	TGTGCCAGCAGCTTAGGTGTCAGCAGCAGACTTAACACCGGGGAGCTGTTTTTT
TRBD1	few	TRBV24-1	TRBJ2-1	CATSEAGTDEQFF	TGTGCCACCAGTGAGGCCGGGACAGATGAGCAGTTCTTC
.	medium-sized	TRBV5-4	TRBJ2-3	CASSEDSTDTQYF	TGTGCCAGCAGCGAAGACAGCACAGATACGCAGTATTTT
.	few	TRBV5-1	TRBJ2-1	CASSSVTGGILSYNEQFF	TGCGCCAGCAGCTCGGTTACGGGGGGCATCCTCTCCTACAATGAGCAGTTCTTC